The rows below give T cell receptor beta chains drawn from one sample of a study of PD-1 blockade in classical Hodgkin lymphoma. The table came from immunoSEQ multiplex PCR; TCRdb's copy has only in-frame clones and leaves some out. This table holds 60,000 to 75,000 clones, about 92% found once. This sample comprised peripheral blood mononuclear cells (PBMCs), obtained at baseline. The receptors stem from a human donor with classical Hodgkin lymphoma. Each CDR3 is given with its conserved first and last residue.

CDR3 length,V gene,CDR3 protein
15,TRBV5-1,CASSLDPGGSYEQYF
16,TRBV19,CASSPRGGSSYNEQFF
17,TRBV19,CASSIVPPGRAPYEQYF
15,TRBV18,CASSSTGNPSYGYTF
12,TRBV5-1,CASSLVGETQYF
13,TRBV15,CATSRAANSPLHF
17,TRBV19,CASSRLAGGANTGELFF
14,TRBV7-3,CASSPHVAYTEAFF
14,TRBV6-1,CASSEERVGYEQYF
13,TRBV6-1,CASGQSSNQPQHF
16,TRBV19,CASSMIASGGYNEQFF
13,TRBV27,CASSSGQHYGYTF
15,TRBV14,CASSQELRGQETQYF
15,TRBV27,CASSLSRGSSYEQYF
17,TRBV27,CASSLGGDRWSPDTQYF
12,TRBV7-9,CASSLKPNIQYF
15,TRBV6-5,CASSSPALDRDEQYF
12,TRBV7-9,CASSLPQETQYF
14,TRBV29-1,CSVDKGTVVDGYTF
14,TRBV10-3,CAIRGQGAGQPQHF
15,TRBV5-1,CASMGQNQKNTEAFF
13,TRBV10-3,CAISVDGNYGYTF
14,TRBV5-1,CASSIGQGQETQYF
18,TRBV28,CASRSPSSLGTDPYEQYF
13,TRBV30,CAWSVEGSTEAFF
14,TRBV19,CASSIGAPSYEQYF
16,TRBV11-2,CASSSLGQGANQPQHF
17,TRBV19,CASSILYSDHAPNEQFF
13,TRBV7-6,CASSLTGSSEQYF
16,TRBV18,CASSPDWTSGQETQYF
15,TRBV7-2,CASSDSSGGTDTQYF
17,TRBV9,CASSVGLSGGAYNEQFF
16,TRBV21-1,CASSKGRGPFNQPQHF
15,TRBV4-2,CASSQEGGGEETQYF